This T cell receptor beta chain was identified during a study of CD8+ T cells in alopecia areata. Sequencing templates came from extracted RNA that was reverse transcribed into cDNA. Generated by immunoSEQ multiplex PCR, the TCRdb table keeps only in-frame clones and is missing some. Of tens of thousands of clones in the sample, over 25% are singletons; the top ten hold more than 13%. CDR1 is LNHDA and CDR2 is SQIVND in the germline V gene (reference sequence). Trimming took off 1 base at V and 5 bases at J, with 8 bases between the two ends. The CDR3 covers 13 residues. Noted treatment: oral pan-JAK inhibitor, 5-10 mg twice daily.

The material sequenced was CD8+ T cells sorted from blood, taken at week 4, from a patient treated with tofacitinib. This receptor was taken from a human donor with alopecia areata. V and J are TRBV19 and TRBJ2-5; D uncertain. CDR3 DNA sequence: TGTGCCAGTAGTATAGGTACAGCGGAGACCCAGTACTTC. Translation: CASSIGTAETQYF.